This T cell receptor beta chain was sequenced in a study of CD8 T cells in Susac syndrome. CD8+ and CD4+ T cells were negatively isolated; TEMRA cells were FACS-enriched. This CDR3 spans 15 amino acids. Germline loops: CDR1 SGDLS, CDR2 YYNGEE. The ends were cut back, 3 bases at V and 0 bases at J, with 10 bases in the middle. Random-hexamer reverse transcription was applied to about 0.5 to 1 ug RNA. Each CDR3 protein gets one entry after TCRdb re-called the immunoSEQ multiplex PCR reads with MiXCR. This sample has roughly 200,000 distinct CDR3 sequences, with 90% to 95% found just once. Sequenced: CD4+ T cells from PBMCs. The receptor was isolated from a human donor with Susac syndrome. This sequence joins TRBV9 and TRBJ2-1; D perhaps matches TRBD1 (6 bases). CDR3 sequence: CASSEGHNSYNEQFF. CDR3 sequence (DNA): TGTGCCAGCAGCGAGGGACACAACTCCTACAATGAGCAGTTCTTC.